These T cell receptor beta chains were read from a single sample in a study of OX40 agonist ivuxolimab in advanced cancers. Assay used: immunoSEQ multiplex PCR; TCRdb lists only in-frame clones, some missing. The repertoire holds some 16,000 clones, roughly 81% seen once, with around 40% in the top ten. This sample comprised CD4+ or CD8+ T cells sorted from blood, obtained in a trial of the OX40 agonist ivuxolimab. These receptors were taken from an adult with an advanced solid tumor such as melanoma, head and neck, liver or kidney cancer. Each CDR3 is given with its conserved first and last residue. A D gene is named only where the DNA matches it firmly. Some rows mark clone size as missing; the rest say once, few, many or name a class of expanded clone.

J	D	size	V	DNA	CDR3
TRBJ1-4	TRBD1	-	TRBV28	TGTGCCAGCAGTCGAGACAGGGATAATGAAAAACTGTTTTTT	CASSRDRDNEKLFF
TRBJ2-3	-	few	TRBV25-1	TGTGCCAGCAGTGAGACGGGCACAGATACGCAGTATTTT	CASSETGTDTQYF
TRBJ1-5	-	medium-sized	TRBV21-1	TGTGCCAGCACCCTCCTAAAACAAGGGAGAAGGGATCAGCCCCAGCATTTT	CASTLLKQGRRDQPQHF
TRBJ1-4	TRBD1	-	TRBV27	TGTGCCAGCAGTTTGGGACAGGGTGAAAAACTGTTTTTT	CASSLGQGEKLFF
TRBJ2-7	-	-	TRBV18	TGTGCCAGCTCACCTTCCAGGGTATACGAGCAGTACTTC	CASSPSRVYEQYF
TRBJ2-7	TRBD1	medium-sized	TRBV7-8	TGTGCCAGCAGCTTAGAGGGGGGGACAGGGATCTACGAGCAGTACTTC	CASSLEGGTGIYEQYF
TRBJ1-5	-	once	TRBV29-1	TGCAGCGTTGAGGAGTCGGGGGGCAATCAGCCCCAGCATTTT	CSVEESGGNQPQHF
TRBJ2-2	-	few	TRBV7-9	TGTGCCAGCCGACCTCAGACTGGGGGTCGTCCCGGGGAGCTGTTTTTT	CASRPQTGGRPGELFF
TRBJ1-3	TRBD1	-	TRBV4-2	TGTGCCAGCACTACAGGGGATACAAACACCATATATTTT	CASTTGDTNTIYF
TRBJ2-4	TRBD1	-	TRBV28	TGTGCCAGCAGTCTTGGGGACAGGGGCGAAAACATTCAGTACTTC	CASSLGDRGENIQYF
TRBJ1-1	-	-	TRBV7-9	TGTGCCAGCAGATCGGCGGCGAACACTGAAGCTTTCTTT	CASRSAANTEAFF
TRBJ2-3	TRBD1	-	TRBV13	TGTGCCAGCAGTTCTACCGGGACAGCGAGCACAGATACGCAGTATTTT	CASSSTGTASTDTQYF
TRBJ2-3	-	-	TRBV9	TGTGCCAGCAGCCCCGGTGGGACAACAAAAGATACGCAGTATTTT	CASSPGGTTKDTQYF
TRBJ2-5	-	few	TRBV6-6	TGTGCCGGGGGGATAGGAGAGACCCAGTACTTC	CAGGIGETQYF
TRBJ2-1	-	-	TRBV4-2	TGTGCCAGCAGCCCTAAGGGATTGGATGAGCAGTTCTTC	CASSPKGLDEQFF
TRBJ2-1	TRBD1	-	TRBV7-9	TGTGCCAGCAGTCTGGGGACAGCATCCTACAATGAGCAGTTCTTC	CASSLGTASYNEQFF
TRBJ2-5	-	-	TRBV27	TGTGCCAGCAGGGGAGAGGGCGGGAACCAAGAGACCCAGTACTTC	CASRGEGGNQETQYF
TRBJ2-1	-	few	TRBV19	TGTGCCAGTAGTCCTGGGGTTTCTGAGCAGTTCTTC	CASSPGVSEQFF
TRBJ2-5	TRBD2	few	TRBV9	TGTGCCAGCAGCGGTGGGGGGGACCAAGAGACCCAGTACTTC	CASSGGGDQETQYF
TRBJ2-3	-	once	TRBV7-9	TGTGCCAGCAGCTCCTCTCTAGGGCCAGATACGCAGTATTTT	CASSSSLGPDTQYF
TRBJ2-4	-	-	TRBV19	TGTGCCAGTAGTACGGACAACAAAAACATTCAGTACTTC	CASSTDNKNIQYF
TRBJ2-7	-	once	TRBV18	TGTGCCAGCTCACCACCGCTGGACCGGGGTGGCGAGCAGTACTTC	CASSPPLDRGGEQYF
TRBJ2-2	-	-	TRBV29-1	TGCAGCGGGGGAAGGACCGGGGAGCTGTTTTTT	CSGGRTGELFF
TRBJ1-4	TRBD1	-	TRBV13	TGTGCCAGCAGCTTAGCGACAGGGCGGGAAAAACTGTTTTTT	CASSLATGREKLFF
TRBJ2-7	TRBD2	-	TRBV25-1	TGTGCCAGCAGTCAAGCGGGGGGCTTCTCCTACGAGCAGTACTTC	CASSQAGGFSYEQYF
TRBJ2-3	TRBD2	-	TRBV4-2	TGTGCCAGCAGCCCAGGCCTAGCGGGCCCCTCTAGCACAGATACGCAGTATTTT	CASSPGLAGPSSTDTQYF
TRBJ1-1	TRBD1	-	TRBV7-2	TGTGCCAGCAGCTTATATGGGCAGGGGGTCACTGAAGCTTTCTTT	CASSLYGQGVTEAFF
TRBJ2-3	TRBD2	-	TRBV6-4	TGTGCCAGCAGTGGACTAGCGGGAGGGCCAGATACGCAGTATTTT	CASSGLAGGPDTQYF
TRBJ1-5	-	-	TRBV13	TGTGCCAGCAGCTTAGGAAGGGCCGGGGGGAGTCAGCCCCAGCATTTT	CASSLGRAGGSQPQHF
TRBJ2-5	-	-	TRBV7-6	TGTGCCAGCAGCTTATGGGGTGCGGGAACGGAGACCCAGTACTTC	CASSLWGAGTETQYF
TRBJ2-7	TRBD2	-	TRBV9	TGTGCCAGCAGCGTGGGGCGGGGGGTCAACGAGCAGTACTTC	CASSVGRGVNEQYF
TRBJ2-6	TRBD1	-	TRBV11-2	TGTGCCAGCAGCTCCGCCGGGACAGGGACATTTGGGGCCAACGTCCTGACTTTC	CASSSAGTGTFGANVLTF